Sequencing of this TCR beta chain was carried out in a study of T cells in Graves' hyperthyroidism and ophthalmopathy. Study information: Before any treatment, at initial diagnosis, peripheral blood was collected. Study-wide results and limits: Within blood appeared most thyroid clonotypes that had expanded above 0.001.

RNA transcripts served as the template for amplifying TCR beta CDR3 regions. An initial round of RT-PCR targeting the TCR CDR3 relied on the HTBI primer set. TCRdb processed the multiplex PCR reads anew with MiXCR; each CDR3 protein has one entry. The data contain 390,000 or so distinct CDR3 sequences, about 14% of them seen just once; the ten biggest clones take up over 10%. This clonotype was observed at least ten times. Its target is not known. CDR3 length: 13 amino acids. V was shortened by 4 bases and J by 8 bases, with 14 bases between the two germline ends. Germline loops: CDR1 MNHNS, CDR2 SASEGT. A NOSPECS grade of at least 4, a Clinical Activity Score of at least 3 and duration under 3 months were recorded in ophthalmopathy patients. The study excluded patients with uncontrolled infection, other autoimmune disease, pregnancy or lactation.

The chain carries TRBV6-1 and TRBJ1-2; D is perhaps TRBD1 (5 bases). Source material: blood. This sequence originates from a man aged 18 to 30 with Graves' ophthalmopathy. CDR3 nucleotide sequence: TGTGCCAGCAGTGCTTCCGGGGCTCGAGGCTACACCTTC. Amino acids: CASSASGARGYTF.